This entry lists 15 T cell receptor beta chains sequenced from one sample in a study of cytomegalovirus exposure and HLA in healthy donors. The study ran its PCR with 60 Vbeta and 13 Jbeta primers. The repertoire was sequenced with immunoSEQ multiplex PCR; TCRdb's copy has only in-frame clones and lacks some. In the table there are roughly 220,000 clones, 82% of which are singletons. Sequenced material: PBMCs. These receptors were obtained from a woman aged 40 to 50 in good health and CMV-seronegative.

The rearrangement uses TRBV9 and TRBJ2-7, with 7 bases matching TRBD2. Germline lookup yields CDR1 SGDLS and CDR2 YYNGEE. The CDR3 is 14 amino acids. The V gene end was trimmed by 1 base and the J gene end by 6 bases; junction bases not matched to a gene: 7. CDR3 region: CASSVLQGGSEQYF. CDR3 in DNA: TGTGCCAGCAGCGTACTGCAGGGAGGGAGCGAGCAGTACTTC.

The rearrangement joins TRBV27 to TRBJ2-3; 13 bases are a match to TRBD2. The length of the CDR3 is 16 residues. V trimming: 5 bases; J trimming: 5 bases; junction bases outside the gene matches: 7. CDR1 MNHEY and CDR2 SMNVEV come from the germline V gene (reference sequence). Here the CDR3 reads CASSTLLAGGVDTQYF. For the CDR3, the DNA is TGTGCCAGCAGTACCCTACTAGCGGGAGGGGTAGATACGCAGTATTTT.

The genes are TRBV5-1 and TRBJ2-5, with D tentatively TRBD1 (5 bases). Judging by the DNA end, TRBJ2-7 fits better; the J call may be wrong. Germline assignment: CDR1 SGHRS and CDR2 YFSETQ. The CDR3 is 13 amino acids. The CDR3, as DNA: TGCGCCAGCAGCCAGGGAAATTCCTACGAGCAGTACTTC. It yields the protein CASSQGNSYEQYF.

The chain joins TRBV6-1 to TRBJ2-7; D is undetermined. V gave up 6 bases and J gave up 1 base, with 7 bases separating them. Looked up from germline, CDR1 is MNHNS and CDR2 is SASEGT. This CDR3 is 12 amino acids long. Here the CDR3 DNA reads TGTGCCAGCAGCCCGACTTCCTACGAGCAGTACTTC. This encodes CASSPTSYEQYF.

The rearrangement joins TRBV14 to TRBJ2-2, with 8 bases aligning to TRBD1. Germline V gene lookup returns CDR1 SGHDN and CDR2 FVKESK. The CDR3 covers 18 residues. V lost 1 base to trimming and J lost 3 bases; unmatched junction nucleotides: 10. The CDR3 region has the DNA TGTGCCAGCAGCCAAGGATGGGTTCAGGGGGCCTACACCGGGGAGCTGTTTTTT. Translated, it gives CASSQGWVQGAYTGELFF.

There are a few counts of this clone. The V and J genes are TRBV19 and TRBJ1-1; 8 nucleotides match TRBD1. The CDR3 loop spans 14 amino acids. Germline CDR1 LNHDA, CDR2 SQIVND (reference sequence). J lost 5 bases, V lost 4 bases, and 6 bases had no gene match. Written as DNA, the CDR3 is TGTGCCAGTAGTAACGGACAGGGTTCGACTGAAGCTTTCTTT. It codes for CASSNGQGSTEAFF.

The chain joins TRBV19 to TRBJ2-5; 11 nucleotides align to TRBD2. The CDR3 has 15 residues. Germline CDR1 reads LNHDA; CDR2 reads SQIVND (reference sequence). Trimming removed 5 bases from V and 2 bases from J; junction bases left unmatched: 4. For the CDR3, the DNA is TGTGCCAGTAGTCAGGGGACTAGCGGTCAAGAGACCCAGTACTTC. Translated: CASSQGTSGQETQYF.

The V call is TRBV6-1, the J call TRBJ2-7, with 9 positions matching TRBD1. CDR1 and CDR2 (germline): MNHNS, SASEGT. J gave up 6 bases and V 5 bases, and 8 bases lay outside the gene matches. The CDR3 has 14 residues. CDR3 in DNA: TGTGCCAGCAGTTTAGACAGGGGGAAGCTCGAGCAGTACTTC. Translation gives CASSLDRGKLEQYF.

The chain employs TRBV9 and TRBJ2-3; 7 bases are a match to TRBD2. J lost 0 bases, V lost 3 bases, and 7 bases had no gene match. There are 16 residues in the CDR3. Per the germline V gene, CDR1 is SGDLS and CDR2 is YYNGEE. CDR3 DNA sequence: TGTGCCAGCAGCGACGGTGGGACTACTAGCACAGATACGCAGTATTTT. As protein: CASSDGGTTSTDTQYF.

This rearrangement joins TRBV18 to TRBJ1-1, with D tentatively TRBD1 (6 bases). This CDR3 has 16 amino acids. V lost 3 bases and J 1 base, leaving 15 bases between the germline ends. Looked up from germline, CDR1 is KGHSH and CDR2 is LQKENI. This CDR3 reads CASSPVQGTRNTEAFF. In DNA, the CDR3 is TGTGCCAGCTCACCCGTCCAGGGGACGAGGAACACTGAAGCTTTCTTT.

The rearrangement links TRBV18 to TRBJ1-1, with 9 bases aligning to TRBD1. Germline V lookup: CDR1 KGHSH, CDR2 LQKENI. This CDR3 is 18 amino acids long. With 1 base clipped from V and 0 bases from J, the junction kept 9 bases outside the gene matches. CDR3 in DNA: TGTGCCAGCTCACCACTCCGACCGGGACAGGGAATGAACACTGAAGCTTTCTTT. This sequence encodes CASSPLRPGQGMNTEAFF.

This clone was observed once. The gene calls are TRBV30 and TRBJ1-2; D is unresolved. Trimming cost V 0 bases and J 0 bases, with 14 bases left between them. This CDR3 spans 16 amino acids. From germline, CDR1 is GTSNPN and CDR2 SVGIG (reference sequence). The CDR3 DNA reads TGTGCCTGGAGTGTAGTGGGGAGTACCACTAACTATGGCTACACCTTC. It yields the protein CAWSVVGSTTNYGYTF.

The chain has TRBV7-9 and TRBJ2-7, with 9 bases matching TRBD1. This CDR3 has 16 residues. CDR1 and CDR2 from the germline V gene are SEHNR and FQNEAQ (reference sequence). With 4 bases clipped from V and 1 base from J, the junction kept 8 bases outside the gene matches. Here the CDR3 reads CASSSHRGLNSYEQYF. CDR3 DNA: TGTGCCAGCAGCTCTCACAGGGGGCTGAATTCCTACGAGCAGTACTTC.

V gene TRBV5-4 combines with J gene TRBJ2-7, with TRBD2 identical over 9 bases. Losses at the gene ends were 0 bases for V and 7 bases for J; bases not matched to a gene: 8. Germline assignment: CDR1 SGHNT and CDR2 YYREEE (reference sequence). The CDR3 runs to 15 residues. The CDR3, as DNA: TGTGCCAGCAGCTTGGATCGCCTAGCGGGAAGTGAGCAGTACTTC. It is translated as CASSLDRLAGSEQYF. The entire variable domain, with the rest obtained from reference TRBV5-4 and TRBJ2-7, is as follows: ETGVTQSPTHLIKTRGQQVTLRCSSQSGHNTVSWYQQALGQGPQFIFQYYREEENGRGNFPPRFSGLQFPNYSSELNVNALELDDSALYLCASSLDRLAGSEQYFGPGTRLTVT.

This rearrangement joins TRBV7-9 to TRBJ2-5; D is unresolved. This CDR3 contains 13 residues. V shed 6 bases and J shed 0 bases, with 8 bases lying between them. Per germline, CDR1 SEHNR and CDR2 FQNEAQ (reference sequence). CDR3 DNA: TGTGCCAGCAGGGCAAACAACCAAGAGACCCAGTACTTC. This sequence encodes CASRANNQETQYF.